This T cell receptor beta chain appears in the sequencing data of a study of beta chain features in type 1 diabetes. Study-wide points: Type 1 diabetes patients had moderately but significantly shorter TCRB CDR3s in all four CD4+ subsets. HLA effects on TCRB rearrangement stayed unresolved here.

Regarding this clone: Antigen specificity is unknown.

Expressed TCRB transcripts got sequenced, as all isolated RNA was reverse transcribed. Produced via immunoSEQ multiplex PCR; TCRdb's table is partial and in-frame only. The table has 200,000 to 300,000 clones, roughly 20% seen once. CDR3 length: 14 residues. From germline, CDR1 is SGHNT and CDR2 YYREEE (reference sequence). V shed 4 bases, J shed 8 bases, and the junction held 6 bases outside the gene matches. The specimen was naive CD4+ T cells from blood. The sequence was obtained from a woman aged 40-49 years with type 1 diabetes. The chain carries TRBV5-4 and TRBJ2-1; 10 bases map to TRBD2. The CDR3 here is CASSLSGRLDEQFF. As DNA, the CDR3 is TGTGCCAGCAGCCTTAGCGGGAGGTTGGATGAGCAGTTCTTC.